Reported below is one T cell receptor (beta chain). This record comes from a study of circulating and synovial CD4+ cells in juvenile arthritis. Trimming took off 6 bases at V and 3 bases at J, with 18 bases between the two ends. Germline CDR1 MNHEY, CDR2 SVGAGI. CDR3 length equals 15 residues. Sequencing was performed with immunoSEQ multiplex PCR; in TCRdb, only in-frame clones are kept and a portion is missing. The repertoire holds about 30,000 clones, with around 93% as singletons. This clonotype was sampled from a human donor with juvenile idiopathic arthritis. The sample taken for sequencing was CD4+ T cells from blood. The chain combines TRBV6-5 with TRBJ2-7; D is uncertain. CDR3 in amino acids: CASRPHLPPFYEQYF. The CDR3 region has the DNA TGTGCCAGCAGGCCTCATCTACCCCCTTTCTACGAGCAGTACTTC.